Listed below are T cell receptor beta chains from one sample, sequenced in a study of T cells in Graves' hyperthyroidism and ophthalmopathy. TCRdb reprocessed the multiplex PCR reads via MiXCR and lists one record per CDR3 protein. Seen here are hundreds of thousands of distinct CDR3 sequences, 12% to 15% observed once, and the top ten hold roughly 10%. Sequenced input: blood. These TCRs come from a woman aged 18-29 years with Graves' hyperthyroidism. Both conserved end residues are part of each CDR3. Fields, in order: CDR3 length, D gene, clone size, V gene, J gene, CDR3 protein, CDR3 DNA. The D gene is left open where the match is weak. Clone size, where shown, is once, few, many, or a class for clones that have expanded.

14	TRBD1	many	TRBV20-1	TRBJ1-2	CSATLTGRDYGYTF	TGCAGTGCTACTCTGACAGGGCGGGACTATGGCTACACCTTC
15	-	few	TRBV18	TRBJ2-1	CASSPSYAGDNEQFF	TGTGCCAGCTCACCATCCTACGCAGGAGACAATGAGCAGTTCTTC
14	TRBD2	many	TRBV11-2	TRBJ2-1	CASRLGLAANEQFF	TGTGCCAGCAGGCTAGGACTAGCGGCAAATGAGCAGTTCTTC
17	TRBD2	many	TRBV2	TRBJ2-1	CASSEAPSGKTYNEQFF	TGTGCCAGCAGTGAAGCGCCTAGCGGGAAGACCTACAATGAGCAGTTCTTC
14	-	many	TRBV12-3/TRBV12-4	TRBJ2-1	CASSLGAGSNEQFF	TGTGCCAGCAGTTTAGGGGCGGGAAGTAATGAGCAGTTCTTC
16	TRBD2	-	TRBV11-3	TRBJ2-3	CASSRRLAGGPDTQYF	TGTGCCAGCAGCCGCCGTCTAGCGGGAGGGCCAGATACGCAGTATTTT
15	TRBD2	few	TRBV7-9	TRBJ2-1	CASSLNPGTSNEQFF	TGTGCCAGCAGCCTCAACCCCGGGACTAGCAATGAGCAGTTCTTC
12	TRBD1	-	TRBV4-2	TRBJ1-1	CASSMTGSEAFF	TGTGCCAGCAGCATGACAGGGTCTGAAGCTTTCTTT
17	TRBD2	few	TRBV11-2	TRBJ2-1	CASGTGTSGSLYNEQFF	TGTGCCAGCGGAACCGGGACTAGCGGGAGCCTTTACAATGAGCAGTTCTTC
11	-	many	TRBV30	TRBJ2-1	CAWSSGNEQFF	TGTGCCTGGAGTTCGGGTAATGAGCAGTTCTTC
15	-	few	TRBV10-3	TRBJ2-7	CAISEFSPNHYEQYF	TGTGCCATCAGTGAGTTCTCACCTAACCACTACGAGCAGTACTTC
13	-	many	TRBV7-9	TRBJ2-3	CASSPGARDTQYF	TGTGCCAGCAGCCCCGGGGCTCGAGATACGCAGTATTTT
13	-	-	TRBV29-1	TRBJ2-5	CSVETFGGETQYF	TGCAGCGTCGAAACGTTTGGTGGGGAGACCCAGTACTTC
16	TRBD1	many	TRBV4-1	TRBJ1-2	CASSQGITGGNDGYTF	TGCGCCAGCAGCCAAGGGATAACAGGGGGTAATGATGGCTACACCTTC
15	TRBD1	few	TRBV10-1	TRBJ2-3	CASSEAGQGVYTQYF	TGCGCCAGCAGTGAGGCGGGACAGGGGGTATATACGCAGTATTTT
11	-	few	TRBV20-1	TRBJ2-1	CSARATNEQFF	TGCAGTGCTAGAGCGACCAATGAGCAGTTCTTC
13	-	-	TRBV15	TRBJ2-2	CATSKGGTGELFF	TGTGCCACCAGCAAGGGTGGGACCGGGGAGCTGTTTTTT
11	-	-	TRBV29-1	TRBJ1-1	CSATFDTEAFF	TGCAGCGCTACTTTTGACACTGAAGCTTTCTTT
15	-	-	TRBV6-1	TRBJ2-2	CASRFEPLNTGELFF	TGTGCCAGCAGATTTGAACCCCTGAACACCGGGGAGCTGTTTTTT
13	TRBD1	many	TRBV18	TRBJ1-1	CASSPGTGIEAFF	TGTGCCAGCTCACCAGGGACAGGGATTGAAGCTTTCTTT
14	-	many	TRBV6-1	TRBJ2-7	CASRLGLFSNEQYF	TGTGCCAGCCGATTGGGCCTTTTTTCTAACGAGCAGTACTTC